This T cell receptor (beta chain) was sequenced for a study of T cells in Graves' hyperthyroidism and ophthalmopathy. Amplified regions were TCR beta CDR3 sequences from RNA transcripts. The HTBI set primed first-round TCR CDR3 RT-PCR. TCRdb redid the calling of the multiplex PCR reads with MiXCR, one entry per CDR3 protein. The table lists over 350,000 distinct CDR3 sequences, approximately 18% of them singletons. Trimming stripped 4 bases from V and 4 bases from J, with 17 bases between. The CDR3 is 15 amino acids. Germline V gene data show CDR1 as SGDLS and CDR2 as YYNGEE. Ten or more counts support this clonotype. A NOSPECS grade of at least 4, a Clinical Activity Score of at least 3 and duration under 3 months were recorded in ophthalmopathy patients. Exclusion of patients followed from uncontrolled infection, other autoimmune disease, pregnancy or lactation.

This rearrangement joins TRBV9 to TRBJ1-2; D gene uncertain. Source material: blood. The receptor comes from a man younger than 35 with Graves' ophthalmopathy. CDR3 in amino acids: CASSPPGRELYGYTF. As DNA, the CDR3 is TGTGCCAGCAGCCCCCCGGGTCGGGAGCTCTATGGCTACACCTTC.